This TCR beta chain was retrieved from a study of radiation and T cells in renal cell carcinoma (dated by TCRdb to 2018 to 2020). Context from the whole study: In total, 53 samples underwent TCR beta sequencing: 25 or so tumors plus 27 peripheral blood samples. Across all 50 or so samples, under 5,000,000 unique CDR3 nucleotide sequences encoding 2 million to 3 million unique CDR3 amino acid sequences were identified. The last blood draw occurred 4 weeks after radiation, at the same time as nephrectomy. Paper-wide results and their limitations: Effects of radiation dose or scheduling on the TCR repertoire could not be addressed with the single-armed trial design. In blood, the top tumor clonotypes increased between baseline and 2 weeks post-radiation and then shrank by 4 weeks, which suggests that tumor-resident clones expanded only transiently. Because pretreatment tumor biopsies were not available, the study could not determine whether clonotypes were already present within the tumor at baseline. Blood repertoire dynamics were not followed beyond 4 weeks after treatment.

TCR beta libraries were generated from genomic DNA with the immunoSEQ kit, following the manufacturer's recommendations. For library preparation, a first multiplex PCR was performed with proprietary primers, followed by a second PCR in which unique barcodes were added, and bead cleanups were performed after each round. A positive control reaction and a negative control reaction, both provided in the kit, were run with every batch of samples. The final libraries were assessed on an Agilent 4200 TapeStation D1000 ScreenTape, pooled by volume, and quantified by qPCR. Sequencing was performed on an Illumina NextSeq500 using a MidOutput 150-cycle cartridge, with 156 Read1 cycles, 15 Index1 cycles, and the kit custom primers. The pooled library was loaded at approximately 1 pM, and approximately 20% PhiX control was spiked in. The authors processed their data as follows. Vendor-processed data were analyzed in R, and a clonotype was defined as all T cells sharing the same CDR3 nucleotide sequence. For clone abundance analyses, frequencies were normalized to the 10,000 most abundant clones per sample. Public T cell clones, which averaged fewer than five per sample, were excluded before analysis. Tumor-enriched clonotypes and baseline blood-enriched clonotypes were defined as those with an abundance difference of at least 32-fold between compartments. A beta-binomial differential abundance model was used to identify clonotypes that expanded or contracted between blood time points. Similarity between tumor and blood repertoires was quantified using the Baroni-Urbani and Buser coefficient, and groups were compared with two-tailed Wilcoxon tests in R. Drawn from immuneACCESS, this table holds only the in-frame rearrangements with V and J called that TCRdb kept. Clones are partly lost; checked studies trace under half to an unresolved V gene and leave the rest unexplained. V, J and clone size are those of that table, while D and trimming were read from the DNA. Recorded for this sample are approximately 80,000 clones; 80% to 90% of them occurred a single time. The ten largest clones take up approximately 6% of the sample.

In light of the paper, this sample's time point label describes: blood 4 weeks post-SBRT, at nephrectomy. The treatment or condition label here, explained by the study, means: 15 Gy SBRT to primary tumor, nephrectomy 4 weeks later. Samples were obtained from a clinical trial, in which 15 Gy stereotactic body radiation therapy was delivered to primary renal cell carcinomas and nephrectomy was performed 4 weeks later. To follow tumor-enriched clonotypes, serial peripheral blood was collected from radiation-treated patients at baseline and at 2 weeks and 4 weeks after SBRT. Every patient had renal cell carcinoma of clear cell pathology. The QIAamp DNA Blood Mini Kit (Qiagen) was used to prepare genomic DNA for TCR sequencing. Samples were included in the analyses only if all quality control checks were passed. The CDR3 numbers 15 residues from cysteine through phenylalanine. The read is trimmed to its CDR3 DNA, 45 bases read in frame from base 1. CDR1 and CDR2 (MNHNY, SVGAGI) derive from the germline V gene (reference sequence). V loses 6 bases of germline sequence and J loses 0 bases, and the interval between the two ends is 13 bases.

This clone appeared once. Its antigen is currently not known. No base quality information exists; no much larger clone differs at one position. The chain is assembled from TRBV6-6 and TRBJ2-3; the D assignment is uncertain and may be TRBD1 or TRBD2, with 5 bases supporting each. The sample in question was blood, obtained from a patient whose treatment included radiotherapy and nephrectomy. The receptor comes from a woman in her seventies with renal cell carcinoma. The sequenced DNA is TGTGCCAGCAGCTTTGGGGGTACTAGCACAGATACGCAGTATTTT. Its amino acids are CASSFGGTSTDTQYF.